Shown below are 4 T cell receptor beta chains from a single sample sequenced in a study of blood T cell repertoires in COVID-19 (dated by TCRdb to about 2020). Receptor libraries were prepared by the immunoSEQ multiplex PCR assay. TCRdb mirrors the immuneACCESS table, restricted to in-frame sequences. Some clones are absent from its copies; in checked studies, under half trace to an unresolved V gene, and the reason for the others is unknown. Within this sample are some 530,000 clones, with 80% to 90% of them counted one time only. The top ten clonotypes cover 3.2% of the sample. The sequencing input was peripheral blood. The receptor set was obtained from a human donor in a cohort sampled during active COVID-19.

The chain recombines TRBV29-1 with TRBJ2-7; 9 bases map to TRBD1. Per the germline V gene, CDR1 is SQVTM and CDR2 is ANQGSEA. Trimming took 7 bases from V and 3 from J; bases not matched to a gene: 4. This CDR3 contains 12 residues. The CDR3 DNA reads TGCAGCGGTTTGGGACAGGGCTACGAGCAGTACTTC. Amino acid sequence: CSGLGQGYEQYF.

This clone appeared once. This chain connects TRBV13 to TRBJ1-6; 7 bases fit TRBD1. Unmatched junction bases numbered 4, after V lost 5 bases and J lost 0 bases. The CDR3 consists of 16 residues. Germline lookup yields CDR1 PRHDT and CDR2 FYEKMQ (reference sequence). CDR3 sequence: CASSTRQGSYNSPLHF. The CDR3 coding sequence is TGTGCCAGCAGCACGCGACAGGGCTCCTATAATTCACCCCTCCACTTT.

The chain couples TRBV6-2 or TRBV6-3 to TRBJ1-6; D is uncertain. Per germline, CDR1 MNHEY and CDR2 SVGEGT. CDR3 size: 16 residues. V shed 2 bases and J shed 6 bases, with 14 bases lying between them. CDR3 sequence: CASSYDFRQLNSPLHF. Here the CDR3 DNA reads TGTGCCAGCAGTTACGACTTTCGGCAGCTTAATTCACCCCTCCACTTT.

The chain uses TRBV7-8 and TRBJ1-4; 7 nucleotides align to TRBD1. J lost 5 bases, V lost 1 base, and 4 bases had no gene match. This CDR3 has 15 amino acids. Germline V gene lookup returns CDR1 SGHVS and CDR2 FQNEAQ. In DNA, the CDR3 is TGTGCCAGCAGCTTAGACGGGACAGAGAATGAAAAACTGTTTTTT. Translated, it gives CASSLDGTENEKLFF.